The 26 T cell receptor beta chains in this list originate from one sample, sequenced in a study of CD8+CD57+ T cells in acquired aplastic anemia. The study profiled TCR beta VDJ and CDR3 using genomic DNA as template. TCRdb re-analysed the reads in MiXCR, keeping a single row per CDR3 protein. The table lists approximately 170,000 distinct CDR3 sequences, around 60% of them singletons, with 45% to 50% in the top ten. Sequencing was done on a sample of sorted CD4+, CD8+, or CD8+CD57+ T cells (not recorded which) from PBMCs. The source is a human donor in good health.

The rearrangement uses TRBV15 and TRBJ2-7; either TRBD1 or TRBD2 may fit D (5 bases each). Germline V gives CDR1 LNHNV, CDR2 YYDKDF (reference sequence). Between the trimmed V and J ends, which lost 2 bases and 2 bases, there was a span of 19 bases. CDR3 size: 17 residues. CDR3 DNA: TGTGCCACCAGCAGAAATTGGGGGACGGATGGGCCCTACGAGCAGTACTTC. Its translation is CATSRNWGTDGPYEQYF. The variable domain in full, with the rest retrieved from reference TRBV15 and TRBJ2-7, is DAMVIQNPRYQVTQFGKPVTLSCSQTLNHNVMYWYQQKSSQAPKLLFHYYDKDFNNEADTPDNFQSRRPNTSFCFLDIRSPGLGDTAMYLCATSRNWGTDGPYEQYFGPGTRLTVT.

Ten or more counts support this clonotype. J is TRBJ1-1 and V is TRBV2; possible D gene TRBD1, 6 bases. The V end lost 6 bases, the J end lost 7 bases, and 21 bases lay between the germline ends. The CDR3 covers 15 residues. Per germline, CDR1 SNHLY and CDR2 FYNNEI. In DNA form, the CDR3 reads TGTGCCAGCAGCCCGGGCCCCTGGACAGCGATTGAAGCTTTCTTT. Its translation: CASSPGPWTAIEAFF.

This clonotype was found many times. The CDR3 spells CASSRSDSRNSGANVLTF. In nucleotides, the CDR3 is TGTGCCAGCAGCCGATCGGACAGTCGGAATTCTGGGGCCAACGTCCTGACTTTC. This rearrangement joins TRBV7-9 to TRBJ2-6; possible D gene TRBD1, 6 bases. Trimming took off 5 bases at V and 1 base at J, with 18 bases between the two ends. The CDR3 consists of 18 residues. Germline-derived CDR1 and CDR2 are SEHNR and FQNEAQ (reference sequence).

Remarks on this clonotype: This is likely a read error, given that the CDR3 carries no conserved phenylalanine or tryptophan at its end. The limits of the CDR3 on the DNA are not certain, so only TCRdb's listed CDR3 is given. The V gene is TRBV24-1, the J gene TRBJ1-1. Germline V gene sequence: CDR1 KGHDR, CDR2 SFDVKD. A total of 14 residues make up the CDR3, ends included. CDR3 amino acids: CATSDSNSNTEASS.

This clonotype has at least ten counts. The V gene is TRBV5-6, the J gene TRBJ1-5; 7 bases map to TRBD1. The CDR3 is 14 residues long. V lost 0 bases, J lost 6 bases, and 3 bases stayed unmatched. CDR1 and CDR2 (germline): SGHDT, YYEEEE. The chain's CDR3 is CASSLGQGGQPQHF. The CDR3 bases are TGTGCCAGCAGCTTGGGACAGGGCGGTCAGCCCCAGCATTTT.

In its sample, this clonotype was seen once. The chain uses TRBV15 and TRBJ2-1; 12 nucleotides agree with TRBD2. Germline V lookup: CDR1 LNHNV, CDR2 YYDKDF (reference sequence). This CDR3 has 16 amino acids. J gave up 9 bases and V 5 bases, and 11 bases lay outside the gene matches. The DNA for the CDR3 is TGTGCCACCAGCGAACCGGGACTAGCGGGCTTCGGTGAGCAGTTCTTC. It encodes CATSEPGLAGFGEQFF.

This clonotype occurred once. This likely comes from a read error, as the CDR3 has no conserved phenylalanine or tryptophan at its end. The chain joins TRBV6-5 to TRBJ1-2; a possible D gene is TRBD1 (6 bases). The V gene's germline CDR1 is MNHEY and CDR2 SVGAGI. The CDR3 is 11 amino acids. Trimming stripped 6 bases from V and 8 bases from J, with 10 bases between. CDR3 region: CASRRTDGYTS. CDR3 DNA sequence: TGTGCCAGCAGGCGGACAGACGGCTACACCTCC.

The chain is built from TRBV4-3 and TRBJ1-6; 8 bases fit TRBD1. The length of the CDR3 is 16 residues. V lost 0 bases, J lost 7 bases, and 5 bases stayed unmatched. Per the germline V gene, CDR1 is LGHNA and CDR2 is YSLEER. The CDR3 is CASSQEWDRNNSPLHF. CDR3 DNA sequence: TGCGCCAGCAGCCAAGAGTGGGACAGGAACAATTCACCCCTCCACTTT.

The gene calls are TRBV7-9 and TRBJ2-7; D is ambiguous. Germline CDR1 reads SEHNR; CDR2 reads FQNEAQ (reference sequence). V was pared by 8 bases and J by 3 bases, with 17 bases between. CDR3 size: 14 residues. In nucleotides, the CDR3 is TGTGCCAGCGGTCCGGCCTACATGGACTACGAGCAGTACTTC. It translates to CASGPAYMDYEQYF.

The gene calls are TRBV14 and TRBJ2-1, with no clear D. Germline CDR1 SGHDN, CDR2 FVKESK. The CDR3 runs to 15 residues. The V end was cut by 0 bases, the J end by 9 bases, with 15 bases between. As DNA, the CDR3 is TGTGCCAGCAGCCAAGATTTCGGCGGCTTGGGTGAGCAGTTCTTC. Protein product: CASSQDFGGLGEQFF.

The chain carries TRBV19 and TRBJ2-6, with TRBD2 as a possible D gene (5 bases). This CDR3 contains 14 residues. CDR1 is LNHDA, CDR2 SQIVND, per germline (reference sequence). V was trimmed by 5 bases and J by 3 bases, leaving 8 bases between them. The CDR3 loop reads CASSGRFGANVLTF. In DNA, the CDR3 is TGTGCCAGTAGTGGGAGATTTGGGGCCAACGTCCTGACTTTC.

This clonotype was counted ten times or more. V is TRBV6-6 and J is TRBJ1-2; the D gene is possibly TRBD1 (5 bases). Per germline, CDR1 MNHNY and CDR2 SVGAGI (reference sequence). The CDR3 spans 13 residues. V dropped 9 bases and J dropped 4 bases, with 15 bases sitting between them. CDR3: CASEPSGFYGYTF. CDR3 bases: TGTGCCAGTGAGCCGTCAGGGTTCTATGGCTACACCTTC.

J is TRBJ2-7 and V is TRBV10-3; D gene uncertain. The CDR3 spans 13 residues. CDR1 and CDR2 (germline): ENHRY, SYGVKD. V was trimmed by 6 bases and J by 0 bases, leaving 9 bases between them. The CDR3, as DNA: TGTGCCATCAGGGACCACAGCTCCTACGAGCAGTACTTC. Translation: CAIRDHSSYEQYF.

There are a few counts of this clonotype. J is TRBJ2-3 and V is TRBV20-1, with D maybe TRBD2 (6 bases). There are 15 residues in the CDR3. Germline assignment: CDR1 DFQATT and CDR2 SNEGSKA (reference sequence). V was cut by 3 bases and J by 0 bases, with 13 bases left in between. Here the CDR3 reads CSARGGSVSTDTQYF. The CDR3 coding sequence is TGCAGTGCTAGGGGGGGTAGCGTAAGCACAGATACGCAGTATTTT.

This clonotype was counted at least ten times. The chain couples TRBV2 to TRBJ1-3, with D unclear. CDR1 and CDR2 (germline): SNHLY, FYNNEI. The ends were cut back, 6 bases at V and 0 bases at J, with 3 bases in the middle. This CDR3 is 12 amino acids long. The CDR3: CASRNSGNTIYF. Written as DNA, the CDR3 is TGTGCCAGCAGGAACTCTGGAAACACCATATATTTT.

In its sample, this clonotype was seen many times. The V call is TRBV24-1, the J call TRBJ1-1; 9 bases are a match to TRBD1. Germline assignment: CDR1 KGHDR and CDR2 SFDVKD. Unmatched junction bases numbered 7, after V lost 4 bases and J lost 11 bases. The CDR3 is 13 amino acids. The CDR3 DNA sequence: TGTGCCACCAGTGACCCCGGGACAGGGTTCGCTTTCTTT. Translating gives CATSDPGTGFAFF.

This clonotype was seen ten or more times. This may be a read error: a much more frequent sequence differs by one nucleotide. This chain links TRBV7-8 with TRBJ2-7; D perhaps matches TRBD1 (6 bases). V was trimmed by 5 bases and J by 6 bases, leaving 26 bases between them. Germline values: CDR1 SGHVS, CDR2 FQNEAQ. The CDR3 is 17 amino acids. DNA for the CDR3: TGTGCCAGCAGCCAGGGCGTCAGGGGCCGAGGAAGCCTCGAGCAGTACTTC. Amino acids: CASSQGVRGRGSLEQYF.

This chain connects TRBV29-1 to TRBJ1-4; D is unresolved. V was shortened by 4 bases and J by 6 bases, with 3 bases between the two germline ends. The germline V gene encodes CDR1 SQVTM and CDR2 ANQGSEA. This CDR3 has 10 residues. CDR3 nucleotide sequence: TGCAGCGTTGTGGATGAAAAACTGTTTTTT. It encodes CSVVDEKLFF.

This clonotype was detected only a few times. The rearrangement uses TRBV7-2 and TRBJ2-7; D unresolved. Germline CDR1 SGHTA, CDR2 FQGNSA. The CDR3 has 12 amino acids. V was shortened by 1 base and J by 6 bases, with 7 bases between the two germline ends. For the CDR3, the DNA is TGTGCCAGCAGCTTAGTTTTCGGCGAGCAGTACTTC. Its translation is CASSLVFGEQYF.

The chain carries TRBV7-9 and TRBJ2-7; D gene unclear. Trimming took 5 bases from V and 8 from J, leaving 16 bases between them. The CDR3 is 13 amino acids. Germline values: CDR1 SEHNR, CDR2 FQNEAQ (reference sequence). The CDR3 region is CASSNQAVDKQYF. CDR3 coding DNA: TGTGCCAGCAGCAACCAGGCAGTAGATAAGCAGTACTTC.

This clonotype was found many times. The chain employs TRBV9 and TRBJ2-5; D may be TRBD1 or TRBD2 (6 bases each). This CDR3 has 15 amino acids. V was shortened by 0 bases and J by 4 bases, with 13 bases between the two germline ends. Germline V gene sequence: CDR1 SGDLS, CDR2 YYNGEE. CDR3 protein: CASSVAGEGGETQYF. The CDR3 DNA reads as TGTGCCAGCAGCGTAGCGGGAGAAGGGGGAGAGACCCAGTACTTC.

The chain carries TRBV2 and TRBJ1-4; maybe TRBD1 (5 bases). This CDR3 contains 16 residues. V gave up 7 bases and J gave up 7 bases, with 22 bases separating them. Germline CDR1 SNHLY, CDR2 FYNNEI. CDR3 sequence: CASIPQGPVFSEKLFF. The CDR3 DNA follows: TGTGCCAGCATTCCTCAGGGTCCGGTTTTTAGTGAAAAACTGTTTTTT.

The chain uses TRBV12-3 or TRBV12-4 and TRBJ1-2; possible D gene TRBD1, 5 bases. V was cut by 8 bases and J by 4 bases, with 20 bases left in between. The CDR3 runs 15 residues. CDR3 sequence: CASAYWGGRVYGYTF. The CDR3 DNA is TGTGCCAGCGCCTACTGGGGGGGGAGGGTCTATGGCTACACCTTC.

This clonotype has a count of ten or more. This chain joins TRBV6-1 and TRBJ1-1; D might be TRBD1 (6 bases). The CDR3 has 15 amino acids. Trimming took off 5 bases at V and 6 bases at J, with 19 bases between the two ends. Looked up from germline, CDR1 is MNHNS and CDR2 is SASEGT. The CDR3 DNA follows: TGTGCCAGCAGTTGGTCCCGGGCCACAGGGCCTGAAGCTTTCTTT. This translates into CASSWSRATGPEAFF.

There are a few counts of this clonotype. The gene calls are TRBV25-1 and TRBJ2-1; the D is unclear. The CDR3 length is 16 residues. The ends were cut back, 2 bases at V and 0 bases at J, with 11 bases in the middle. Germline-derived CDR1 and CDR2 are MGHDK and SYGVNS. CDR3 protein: CASSEVSLTSYNEQFF. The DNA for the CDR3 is TGTGCCAGCAGTGAAGTGTCGTTGACCTCCTACAATGAGCAGTTCTTC.

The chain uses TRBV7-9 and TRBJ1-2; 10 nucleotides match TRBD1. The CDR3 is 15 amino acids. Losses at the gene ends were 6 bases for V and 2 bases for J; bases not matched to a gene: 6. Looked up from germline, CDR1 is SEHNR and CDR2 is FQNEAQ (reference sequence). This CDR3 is CASSALTGGNYGYTF. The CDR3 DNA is TGTGCCAGCAGTGCCTTGACAGGGGGCAACTATGGCTACACCTTC.